This T cell receptor (beta chain) originates from a study of beta chain features in type 1 diabetes (dated by TCRdb to between 2018 and 2020). Describing the broader study: Patients and healthy donors did not differ in mean age, gender distribution, total cell number or subset yield. Across all samples, some 100,000,000 sorted cells were examined, and cell number per subset correlated strongly with RNA yield. In the study, recently diagnosed type 1 diabetes patients and matched healthy donors were compared on the TCRB repertoires of their sorted circulating CD4+ T cell subsets. Regulatory and stem cell-like memory subsets were obtained from only 8 patients and roughly 8 healthy donors, while naive and central memory subsets were obtained from all 30 or so donors. The paper as a whole reports these results and caveats: Shorter templates might have been favored by PCR, but patient and control samples were amplified and corrected together, so both groups would have been affected equally by any skew. At VDJ recombination sites, type 1 diabetes patients had fewer insertions and more deleted nucleotides, which implies abnormalities in thymic rearrangement. Because small numbers of individuals were included in the HLA sub-analyses, any influence of HLA type on TCRB rearrangement was left unresolved. Sequencing cDNA rather than genomic DNA could over-represent highly expressing activated cells, although activation and CD3 levels did not differ between groups. Naive, central memory and regulatory TCRB repertoires appeared to be more similar among patients than among healthy donors. Type 1 diabetes patients showed a moderate but significant shortening of TCRB CDR3 length in all four CD4+ subsets.

Each donor gave one peripheral blood draw, averaging around 0.11 L, which was collected into heparinised tubes. Using a panel that included CD45RO, CCR7, CD25, CD127, CD95 and CD27, naive, central memory, regulatory and stem cell-like memory CD4+ T cells were sorted on a BD FACSAria II. Purity was above 95% for every sorted population. Right away, PBMCs were isolated by Lymphoprep density gradient centrifugation and were stained directly, with no culture step. Samples were stained and sorted in pairs, with one healthy donor and one patient per experiment, so that batch effects were minimized. The entire isolated RNA was reverse transcribed using the High Capacity cDNA Reverse Transcription Kit, and thus expressed TCRB transcripts were sequenced. Deep immunoSEQ sequencing was performed on naive, central memory and regulatory T cell samples, with an average of around 3.4 million total reads per sample. Sorted cells were lysed in RLT buffer and RNA was extracted with DNase-treated RNeasy Micro or Mini kits, depending on cell number. To prevent cross-contamination, each cell subset was processed individually, whereas patient and healthy donor samples were processed jointly. The immunoSEQ multiplex PCR was used to amplify TCRB sequences from cDNA, generating 87-bp fragments that spanned the CDR3 region. The amplicons were sequenced using the Illumina HiSeq platform. On the study's bioinformatics: PCR bias was corrected computationally using synthetic template baselines, and reads within Hamming distance 2 were collapsed, with unmergeable singletons discarded. Reads were aligned to IMGT to assign V, D and J genes, CDR3 length, and insertions or deletions at six rearrangement sites. Within each subset, clonotype counts were normalized to sorted cell number, after which true diversity and Gini coefficients were computed with the tcR R package. Repertoire sharing was quantified using the overlap coefficient calculated on TCRB nucleotide sequences. Out-of-frame TCRB sequences from naive cells were analyzed to stand in for the pre-selection repertoire. TCRdb holds this immuneACCESS table with in-frame rearrangements only. Some clones are missing; in checked studies, unresolved V genes explain under half, and the rest has no known cause. The V and J calls and clone size come from that table; D and trimming were worked out from the DNA. The sample table records hundreds of thousands of clones; about 32% of these occur just once. The ten top clones hold 0.05% to 0.065% of the sample.

V and J lose 5 bases and 4 bases, and a span of 18 bases separates them. CDR1 and CDR2 are drawn from the germline V gene (reference sequence): SSHAT, FNYEAQ. From its cysteine to its phenylalanine, the CDR3 spans 15 amino acids. The read is trimmed to its CDR3 DNA, 45 bases read in frame from base 1. This clone was seen a few times. Its antigen target is currently unknown. Base quality data are lacking; no much larger clone is found one base away. Specimen: naive CD4+ T cells from blood. The label giving this sample's cell subset or site can be read as: true naive CD4+ T cells. The source is a man aged 18 to 30 in good health. The sequence links TRBV7-7 to TRBJ2-7; the D assignment is uncertain and may be TRBD1 or TRBD2, with 5 bases supporting each. The DNA sequence follows: TGTGCCAGCAGCGTGGAGAGGGGTCCACCTTACGAGCAGTACTTC. This codes for CASSVERGPPYEQYF.